One sample yielded the 29 T cell receptor beta chains listed below, sequenced in a study of early T cells in non-severe SARS-CoV-2 infection. TCRdb analysed the 5' RACE reads with MiXCR anew, one entry per CDR3 protein. The top ten clones hold roughly 1.3% of a sample with about 99,000 distinct CDR3 sequences, 16% of them seen once. Sequencing was carried out using whole blood. The receptors originated from an adult who was a healthcare worker with PCR-confirmed SARS-CoV-2 infection or an uninfected control (not recorded which).

This clonotype was seen a few times. V and J are TRBV28 and TRBJ1-2, with D hard to call. This CDR3 has 10 residues. Trimming cost V 4 bases and J 8 bases, with 5 bases left between them. In germline, CDR1 is MDHEN, CDR2 SYDVKM. The CDR3 DNA follows: TGTGCCAGCAGTTCGAAAGGCTACACCTTC. Its translation: CASSSKGYTF.

The chain combines TRBV10-2 with TRBJ1-5; D unclear. Trimming shortened V by 4 bases and J by 4 bases, and 11 bases separated the two germline ends. This CDR3 has 14 residues. The V gene's germline CDR1 is WSHSY and CDR2 SAAADI. Here the CDR3 reads CASSGGPINQPQHF. CDR3 in DNA: TGCGCCAGCAGTGGAGGACCGATAAATCAGCCCCAGCATTTT.

This clonotype was observed at least ten times. J is TRBJ2-3 and V is TRBV5-1; D is possibly TRBD2 (5 bases). Trimming removed 0 bases from V and 6 bases from J, with 14 bases in between. Germline V CDR1 and CDR2: SGHRS, YFSETQ. This CDR3 comprises 15 residues. CDR3 nucleotides: TGCGCCAGCAGCTTGGGTGACTATCTTGGGGATACGCAGTATTTT. This codes for CASSLGDYLGDTQYF.

The rearrangement joins TRBV29-1 to TRBJ1-1, with D uncertain. Trimming stripped 6 bases from V and 1 base from J, with 6 bases between. The germline CDR1 and CDR2 sequences are SQVTM and ANQGSEA. The CDR3 has 11 residues. In DNA form, the CDR3 reads TGCAGCGTGACACAGAACACTGAAGCTTTCTTT. Translation: CSVTQNTEAFF.

This clonotype was detected a few times. CDR3 coding DNA: TGCAGTGCTACGGGGACTAGCGGTATCTACGAGCAGTACTTC. Its protein product is CSATGTSGIYEQYF. The chain joins TRBV20-1 to TRBJ2-7, with 11 bases aligning to TRBD2. CDR3 length: 14 amino acids. The trim removed 4 bases at V and 3 bases at J, leaving 5 bases unmatched. Per germline, CDR1 DFQATT and CDR2 SNEGSKA (reference sequence).

The chain combines TRBV9 with TRBJ2-1; D not certain. In germline, CDR1 is SGDLS, CDR2 YYNGEE. The CDR3 has 16 amino acids. V shed 0 bases and J shed 4 bases, with 14 bases lying between them. CDR3 sequence reads: CASSVGMWDTYNEQFF. The CDR3 nucleotides are TGTGCCAGCAGCGTAGGTATGTGGGATACGTACAATGAGCAGTTCTTC.

The chain recombines TRBV28 with TRBJ2-3; 10 bases match TRBD1. Per germline, CDR1 MDHEN and CDR2 SYDVKM. With V trimmed by 5 bases and J by 6 bases, 8 bases remained unmatched. The CDR3 runs 15 residues. The CDR3 DNA reads TGTGCCAGCAGTCGGCGTAGACAGGGGGCGGATACGCAGTATTTT. It translates to CASSRRRQGADTQYF.

The chain is built from TRBV27 and TRBJ2-2, with no clear D. The length of the CDR3 is 12 residues. V was cut by 1 base and J by 6 bases, with 3 bases left in between. Per germline, CDR1 MNHEY and CDR2 SMNVEV (reference sequence). Here the CDR3 reads CASSLLAGELFF. The CDR3 DNA follows: TGTGCCAGCAGTTTATTAGCCGGGGAGCTGTTTTTT.

This clonotype was seen repeatedly, ten times or more. The chain employs TRBV6-1 and TRBJ1-3; no clear D gene. V shed 10 bases and J shed 0 bases, with 13 bases lying between them. Germline CDR1 and CDR2: MNHNS and SASEGT. This CDR3 is 14 amino acids long. The CDR3 DNA sequence: TGTGCCACCGCGACCGGCAACTCTGGAAACACCATATATTTT. Residues: CATATGNSGNTIYF.

This clonotype has only a few counts. The gene calls are TRBV7-8 and TRBJ2-7, with D unresolved. The length of the CDR3 is 14 residues. CDR1 is SGHVS and CDR2 is FQNEAQ in the germline V gene. V gave up 7 bases and J gave up 4 bases, with 17 bases separating them. CDR3 DNA: TGTGCCAGCACCCTCCAAGCCGGGTCATACGAGCAGTACTTC. The encoded protein is CASTLQAGSYEQYF.

In this sample, this clonotype turned up many times. The V gene is TRBV9, the J gene TRBJ2-7, with TRBD1 identical over 8 bases. This CDR3 has 16 amino acids. Germline CDR1 reads SGDLS; CDR2 reads YYNGEE. J lost 6 bases, V lost 3 bases, and 14 bases had no gene match. For the CDR3, the DNA is TGTGCCAGCAGCGGGAACCAGGGGGCCATCCTACTCGAGCAGTACTTC. Amino acids: CASSGNQGAILLEQYF.

V usage is TRBV28 and J usage is TRBJ1-2; D may be TRBD1 (5 bases). The CDR3 is 10 residues long. The germline V gene has CDR1 MDHEN and CDR2 SYDVKM. CDR3 coding DNA: TGTGCGACAGTTCGCTATGGCTACACCTTC. It is translated as CATVRYGYTF.

The chain is built from TRBV6-1 and TRBJ1-1; D is possibly TRBD1 (5 bases). Trimming took 2 bases from V and 5 from J, leaving 15 bases between them. Germline values: CDR1 MNHNS, CDR2 SASEGT. CDR3 length: 15 residues. The CDR3 spells CASSETPGGITEAFF. The CDR3 coding sequence is TGTGCCAGCAGTGAAACCCCGGGGGGAATTACTGAAGCTTTCTTT.

The chain is built from TRBV13 and TRBJ2-2; the match to TRBD1 covers 9 bases. The CDR3 is 16 amino acids. J was trimmed by 6 bases and V by 3 bases; bases with no gene match: 8. Germline V gene sequence: CDR1 PRHDT, CDR2 FYEKMQ (reference sequence). CDR3 protein: CASSFGSQGASGELFF. The CDR3 DNA reads as TGTGCCAGCAGCTTTGGATCACAGGGGGCCTCCGGGGAGCTGTTTTTT.

There are many counts of this clonotype. The chain employs TRBV7-2 and TRBJ2-5, with 8 positions matching TRBD1. This CDR3 is 15 amino acids long. CDR1 SGHTA and CDR2 FQGNSA come from the germline V gene. The J segment lost 1 base and the V segment lost 2 bases, leaving 3 bases of the junction unmatched. The chain's CDR3 is CASSLLGQGQETQYF. CDR3 in DNA: TGTGCCAGCAGCTTACTCGGACAGGGCCAAGAGACCCAGTACTTC.

This clonotype was counted a few times. V and J are TRBV18 and TRBJ1-2, with 7 nucleotides matching TRBD1. Trimming took 0 bases from V and 6 from J; bases not matched to a gene: 4. The CDR3 consists of 14 residues. Germline V CDR1 and CDR2: KGHSH, LQKENI. CDR3 in amino acids: CASSPPDRVHGYTF. CDR3 coding DNA: TGTGCCAGCTCACCACCAGACAGGGTGCATGGCTACACCTTC.

This clonotype was found a few times. The chain joins TRBV14 to TRBJ1-2, with 10 nucleotides matching TRBD1. CDR3 size: 17 residues. CDR1 is SGHDN and CDR2 is FVKESK in the germline V gene. V shed 3 bases and J 5 bases; nucleotides not matched to a gene: 12. CDR3 nucleotide sequence: TGTGCCAGCAGCCAGGGCCGCCTGGACAGGGGGGAATATGGCTACACCTTC. As protein: CASSQGRLDRGEYGYTF.

This clonotype was observed a few times. The rearrangement joins TRBV27 to TRBJ1-1; D ambiguous. The CDR3 contains 15 residues. Germline V gives CDR1 MNHEY, CDR2 SMNVEV (reference sequence). Trimming shortened V by 6 bases and J by 3 bases, and 17 bases separated the two germline ends. CDR3 sequence: CASSLIREVHTEAFF. CDR3 nucleotides: TGTGCCAGCAGCCTCATTAGGGAAGTCCACACTGAAGCTTTCTTT.

The chain carries TRBV11-2 and TRBJ2-5; D unresolved. This CDR3 has 15 residues. Germline V gene lookup returns CDR1 SGHAT and CDR2 FQNNGV. V gave up 5 bases and J gave up 5 bases, with 18 bases separating them. CDR3 amino acids: CASSPGDWVGETQYF. The CDR3, as DNA: TGTGCCAGCAGCCCTGGGGATTGGGTTGGGGAGACCCAGTACTTC.

This clonotype was seen just once. The chain employs TRBV7-2 and TRBJ2-3; TRBD2 matches 14 bases. The CDR3 totals 17 residues. J lost 6 bases, V lost 2 bases, and 7 bases had no gene match. The V gene's germline CDR1 is SGHTA and CDR2 FQGNSA. The CDR3 DNA reads as TGTGCCAGCAGCTTAAGGGGACTAGCGGGGGCCGCGGATACGCAGTATTTT. It codes for CASSLRGLAGAADTQYF. Drawing the rest from reference TRBV7-2 and TRBJ2-3, the complete variable domain is GAGVSQSPSNKVTEKGKDVELRCDPISGHTALYWYRQSLGQGLEFLIYFQGNSAPDKSGLPSDRFSAERTGGSVSTLTIQRTQQEDSAVYLCASSLRGLAGAADTQYFGPGTRLTVL.

The chain carries TRBV6-2 or TRBV6-3 and TRBJ2-1, with TRBD2 matching over 10 bases. CDR3 size: 15 residues. The V gene end was trimmed by 7 bases and the J gene end by 6 bases; junction bases not matched to a gene: 9. Germline V lookup: CDR1 MNHEY, CDR2 SVGEGT. The DNA of the CDR3 is TGTGCCAGCACCCTCGAGCGGGGGGGCCTCAATGAGCAGTTCTTC. Protein product: CASTLERGGLNEQFF.

This clonotype showed up just a few times. The chain recombines TRBV27 with TRBJ1-6, with TRBD1 as a possible D gene (5 bases). The CDR3 totals 17 residues. The germline gives CDR1 MNHEY, CDR2 SMNVEV (reference sequence). Trimming took 4 bases from V and 7 from J, leaving 20 bases between them. CDR3 loop: CASSSPSGTRRNSPLHF. Written as DNA, the CDR3 is TGTGCCAGCAGTTCACCGTCCGGGACTCGGCGAAATTCACCCCTCCACTTT.

The chain joins TRBV30 to TRBJ2-7; 8 bases are shared with TRBD2. Germline V gives CDR1 GTSNPN, CDR2 SVGIG (reference sequence). The CDR3 loop spans 16 amino acids. V was clipped by 1 base and J by 3 bases; unmatched bases: 11. The CDR3: CAWSGVAGRPSYEQYF. CDR3 sequence (DNA): TGTGCCTGGAGTGGGGTAGCGGGAAGGCCTAGCTACGAGCAGTACTTC.

This clonotype came up a few times. V usage is TRBV29-1 and J usage is TRBJ2-7, with D tentatively TRBD2 (5 bases). Trimming took 6 bases from V and 1 from J, leaving 7 bases between them. The CDR3 is 11 residues long. Germline assignment: CDR1 SQVTM and CDR2 ANQGSEA. The CDR3 reads CSVGNSYEQYF. The CDR3 bases are TGCAGCGTCGGGAATTCCTACGAGCAGTACTTC.

This rearrangement joins TRBV20-1 to TRBJ1-1, with D tentatively TRBD1 (5 bases). V was trimmed by 7 bases and J by 8 bases, leaving 26 bases between them. Per the germline V gene, CDR1 is DFQATT and CDR2 is SNEGSKA (reference sequence). CDR3 length: 15 amino acids. Written as DNA, the CDR3 is TGCAGTGTTTTCCCAGGGAGTTGGGGCACTTCAGAAGCTTTCTTT. Translated: CSVFPGSWGTSEAFF.

This clonotype has a single count. An end of the junction differs from the germline gene, which may be a read error. The CDR3 is CVSEGSTDTQYF. The CDR3 nucleotides read TGCGTCAGCGAGGGGAGCACAGATACGCAGTATTTT. The gene calls are TRBV5-1 and TRBJ2-3, with D perhaps matching TRBD1 or TRBD2 (5 bases each). CDR3 length equals 12 residues. CDR1 and CDR2 (germline): SGHRS, YFSETQ.

The sample holds a few counts of this clonotype. The genes are TRBV7-9 and TRBJ2-7; D unclear. The CDR3 sequence is 11 residues long. Germline assignment: CDR1 SEHNR and CDR2 FQNEAQ (reference sequence). Trimming removed 2 bases at V and 4 bases at J, with 3 bases between. The CDR3 region has the DNA TGTGCCAGCAGCTTACAATACGAGCAGTACTTC. Its translation is CASSLQYEQYF.

The rearrangement joins TRBV9 to TRBJ2-2; D not resolved. Germline CDR1 is SGDLS and CDR2 is YYNGEE. The CDR3 sequence is 14 residues long. With 3 bases removed from V and 2 bases from J, the gap between germline ends came to 8 bases. CDR3 amino acids: CASSEPANTGELFF. The DNA for the CDR3 is TGTGCCAGCAGCGAACCGGCTAACACCGGGGAGCTGTTTTTT.

This clonotype was seen ten or more times. This rearrangement joins TRBV7-2 to TRBJ2-6; maybe TRBD1 (6 bases). Trimming left V 2 bases short and J 2 bases short, with 7 bases between. The length of the CDR3 is 15 residues. Germline-derived CDR1 and CDR2 are SGHTA and FQGNSA. The chain's CDR3 is CASSLTGPGANVLTF. The CDR3 region has the DNA TGTGCCAGCAGCTTAACAGGGCCTGGGGCCAACGTCCTGACTTTC.